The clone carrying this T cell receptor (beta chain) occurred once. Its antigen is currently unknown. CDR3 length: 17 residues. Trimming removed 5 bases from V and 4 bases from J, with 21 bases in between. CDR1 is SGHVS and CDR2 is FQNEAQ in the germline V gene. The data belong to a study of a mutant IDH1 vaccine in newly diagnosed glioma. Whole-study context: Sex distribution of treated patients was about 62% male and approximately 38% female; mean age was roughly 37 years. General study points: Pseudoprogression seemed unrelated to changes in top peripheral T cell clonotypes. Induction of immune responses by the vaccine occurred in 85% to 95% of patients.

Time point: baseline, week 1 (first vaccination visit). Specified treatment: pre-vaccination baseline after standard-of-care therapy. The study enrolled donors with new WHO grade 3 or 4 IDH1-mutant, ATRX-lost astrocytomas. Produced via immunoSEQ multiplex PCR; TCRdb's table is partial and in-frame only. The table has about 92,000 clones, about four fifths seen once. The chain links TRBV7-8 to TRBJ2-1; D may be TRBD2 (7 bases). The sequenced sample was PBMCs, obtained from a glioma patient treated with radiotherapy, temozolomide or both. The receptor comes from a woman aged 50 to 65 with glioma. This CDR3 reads CASSQNPRGGTYNEQFF. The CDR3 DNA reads TGTGCCAGCAGCCAAAACCCGAGGGGGGGGACTTACAATGAGCAGTTCTTC.